The 9 T cell receptor beta chains given below trace back to one sample, sequenced in a study of cytomegalovirus exposure and HLA in healthy donors. Amplification used 60 Vbeta primers and 13 Jbeta primers. The table came from immunoSEQ multiplex PCR; TCRdb's copy has only in-frame clones and leaves some out. The sample has fewer than 350,000 clones, 70% to 90% seen once. Sequenced sample: PBMCs. The source of these receptors is a woman aged 18-29 years in good health and CMV-seronegative.

The V call is TRBV6-5, the J call TRBJ2-2; D uncertain. Trimming left V 2 bases short and J 6 bases short, with 7 bases between. This CDR3 comprises 13 residues. CDR1 is MNHEY and CDR2 is SVGAGI in the germline V gene. CDR3 DNA sequence: TGTGCCAGCAGTTACCCGTCGGCCGGGGAGCTGTTTTTT. It specifies CASSYPSAGELFF.

V gene TRBV5-6 combines with J gene TRBJ2-5; D uncertain. Matching the DNA end better, TRBJ2-7 makes the J call doubtful. The CDR3 totals 12 residues. Germline CDR1 reads SGHDT; CDR2 reads YYEEEE. CDR3 sequence (DNA): TGTGCCAGCAGCGGGCTTGGGCTCGAGCAGTACTTC. Protein product: CASSGLGLEQYF.

The chain links TRBV9 to TRBJ2-3, with D possibly matching TRBD2 (5 bases). Trimming cost V 0 bases and J 6 bases, with 17 bases left between them. This CDR3 is built from 16 residues. The germline CDR1 and CDR2 sequences are SGDLS and YYNGEE. The CDR3 sequence: CASSVAGIARLDTQYF. In nucleotides, the CDR3 is TGTGCCAGCAGCGTAGCTGGGATAGCGCGATTGGATACGCAGTATTTT. Using reference TRBV9 and TRBJ2-3 for the parts outside the CDR3, the full variable domain is DSGVTQTPKHLITATGQRVTLRCSPRSGDLSVYWYQQSLDQGLQFLIQYYNGEERAKGNILERFSAQQFPDLHSELNLSSLELGDSALYFCASSVAGIARLDTQYFGPGTRLTVL.

The CDR3 DNA sequence: TGTGCCAGCAGCTCCGGACTAGCGGGGGGGCTCTCCTACGAGCAGTACTTC. Its protein product is CASSSGLAGGLSYEQYF. This chain uses TRBV7-9 with TRBJ2-7; 15 bases line up with TRBD2. Trimming cost V 4 bases and J 0 bases; bases outside gene matches: 4. The CDR3 extends over 17 amino acids. CDR1 is SEHNR and CDR2 is FQNEAQ in the germline V gene (reference sequence).

The chain combines TRBV10-2 with TRBJ2-7, with D possibly being TRBD2 (6 bases). From germline, CDR1 is WSHSY and CDR2 SAAADI. The CDR3 has 14 residues. V was trimmed by 0 bases and J by 1 base, leaving 7 bases between them. The CDR3 is CASSESAGSYEQYF. In DNA, the CDR3 is TGCGCCAGCAGTGAGTCGGCGGGGTCCTACGAGCAGTACTTC.

A single count supports this clone. This chain joins TRBV9 and TRBJ1-5; 8 bases map to TRBD1. V lost 3 bases, J lost 3 bases, and 5 bases stayed unmatched. CDR3 length equals 15 residues. Germline CDR1 SGDLS, CDR2 YYNGEE. The CDR3 nucleotides are TGTGCCAGCAGCGCCGGACAGGGCTACAATCAGCCCCAGCATTTT. Its translation is CASSAGQGYNQPQHF.

This clone showed up just once. J is TRBJ1-6 and V is TRBV10-1; D is undetermined. In germline, CDR1 is WNHNN, CDR2 SYGVQD (reference sequence). V was trimmed by 5 bases and J by 6 bases, leaving 11 bases between them. CDR3 size: 14 residues. In nucleotides, the CDR3 is TGCGCCAGCAGTTTAAGACGGGTTAATTCACCCCTCCACTTT. This encodes CASSLRRVNSPLHF.

This CDR3 reads CASSPGTKLNTEAFF. Here the CDR3 DNA reads TGTGCCAGCAGCCCCGGGACTAAACTGAACACTGAAGCTTTCTTT. The genes are TRBV9 and TRBJ1-1; D possibly corresponds to TRBD1 (5 bases). In germline, CDR1 is SGDLS, CDR2 YYNGEE. This CDR3 has 15 residues. Trimming pared 4 bases from V and 0 bases from J, leaving 13 bases between.

The chain couples TRBV29-1 to TRBJ1-1; 8 nucleotides align to TRBD1. The CDR3 spans 12 residues. J was trimmed by 1 base and V by 7 bases; bases with no gene match: 2. Germline V CDR1 and CDR2: SQVTM, ANQGSEA. The DNA for the CDR3 is TGCAGCGCCACAGGGGGGAACACTGAAGCTTTCTTT. It codes for CSATGGNTEAFF.